This is a list of T cell receptor beta chains from one sample in a study of OX40 agonist ivuxolimab in advanced cancers. Measured with immunoSEQ multiplex PCR; TCRdb has only the in-frame clones, and not every one. The data show tens of thousands of clones, roughly nine tenths seen once. Material: CD4+ or CD8+ T cells sorted from blood, obtained in a trial of the OX40 agonist ivuxolimab. The origin of the receptors is an adult with an advanced solid tumor such as melanoma, head and neck, liver or kidney cancer. CDR3s include the opening cysteine and the closing phenylalanine or tryptophan. D genes are given only for firm matches. Not every row has a clone size; where given, it reads once, few, many or a size class.

v_gene: TRBV5-1; j_gene: TRBJ1-4; d_gene: NA; abundance: NA; CDR3aa: CASSPQVSTNEKLFF; CDR3nt: TGCGCCAGCAGCCCACAGGTTTCAACTAATGAAAAACTGTTTTTT
v_gene: TRBV30; j_gene: TRBJ1-5; d_gene: NA; abundance: NA; CDR3aa: CAWSDSGNQPQHF; CDR3nt: TGTGCCTGGAGTGATTCAGGGAATCAGCCCCAGCATTTT
v_gene: TRBV2; j_gene: TRBJ2-5; d_gene: NA; abundance: NA; CDR3aa: CASIYSFQETQYF; CDR3nt: TGTGCCAGCATCTACAGCTTTCAAGAGACCCAGTACTTC
v_gene: TRBV5-1; j_gene: TRBJ2-7; d_gene: NA; abundance: NA; CDR3aa: CASSLGHGSYEQYF; CDR3nt: TGCGCCAGCAGCTTGGGACACGGCTCCTACGAGCAGTACTTC
v_gene: TRBV9; j_gene: TRBJ2-5; d_gene: TRBD2; abundance: NA; CDR3aa: CASSASYSGGARETQYF; CDR3nt: TGTGCCAGCAGCGCAAGCTATAGCGGGGGGGCTCGTGAGACCCAGTACTTC
v_gene: TRBV10-2; j_gene: TRBJ2-7; d_gene: NA; abundance: NA; CDR3aa: CASREISHEQYF; CDR3nt: TGCGCCAGCAGGGAAATATCTCACGAGCAGTACTTC
v_gene: TRBV5-4; j_gene: TRBJ2-3; d_gene: NA; abundance: NA; CDR3aa: CASSNGGQASTDTQYF; CDR3nt: TGTGCCAGCAGCAACGGCGGGCAGGCCAGCACAGATACGCAGTATTTT
v_gene: TRBV6-5; j_gene: TRBJ2-7; d_gene: NA; abundance: NA; CDR3aa: CASRPLGSSYEQYF; CDR3nt: TGTGCCAGCAGACCACTAGGGAGCTCCTACGAGCAGTACTTC
v_gene: TRBV19; j_gene: TRBJ1-6; d_gene: TRBD1; abundance: NA; CDR3aa: CASSIIPGQGNSPLHF; CDR3nt: TGTGCCAGTAGTATAATTCCGGGACAGGGAAATTCACCCCTCCACTTT
v_gene: TRBV5-4; j_gene: TRBJ2-3; d_gene: TRBD2; abundance: NA; CDR3aa: CASSGTRTSSSDTQYF; CDR3nt: TGTGCCAGCAGCGGTACAAGGACTAGCTCCTCAGATACGCAGTATTTT
v_gene: TRBV4-1; j_gene: TRBJ2-1; d_gene: TRBD1; abundance: NA; CDR3aa: CASSREWGQGPHEQFF; CDR3nt: TGCGCCAGCAGCCGGGAATGGGGACAGGGCCCCCATGAGCAGTTCTTC
v_gene: TRBV2; j_gene: TRBJ1-2; d_gene: NA; abundance: NA; CDR3aa: CASREMTGYTF; CDR3nt: TGTGCCAGCAGGGAAATGACTGGCTACACCTTC
v_gene: TRBV6-5; j_gene: TRBJ1-2; d_gene: NA; abundance: NA; CDR3aa: CASSHGSVAYGYTF; CDR3nt: TGTGCCAGCAGCCACGGGAGCGTGGCCTATGGCTACACCTTC
v_gene: TRBV2; j_gene: TRBJ1-1; d_gene: TRBD1; abundance: once; CDR3aa: CASILGTVNTEAFF; CDR3nt: TGTGCCAGCATCCTCGGGACAGTTAACACTGAAGCTTTCTTT
v_gene: TRBV15; j_gene: TRBJ2-1; d_gene: TRBD2; abundance: NA; CDR3aa: CATSSRAGGSNDEQFF; CDR3nt: TGTGCCACCAGCAGCAGAGCGGGGGGCAGCAATGATGAGCAGTTCTTC
v_gene: TRBV7-2; j_gene: TRBJ2-7; d_gene: NA; abundance: NA; CDR3aa: CASSLDPGYEQYF; CDR3nt: TGTGCCAGCAGCTTAGACCCGGGATACGAGCAGTACTTC
v_gene: TRBV15; j_gene: TRBJ2-3; d_gene: TRBD2; abundance: once; CDR3aa: CATSLPGLGDTQYF; CDR3nt: TGTGCCACCAGCCTCCCGGGACTAGGAGATACGCAGTATTTT
v_gene: TRBV6-5; j_gene: TRBJ2-7; d_gene: NA; abundance: NA; CDR3aa: CASSYSRTTTYEQYF; CDR3nt: TGTGCCAGCAGTTACTCTCGGACTACTACTTACGAGCAGTACTTC
v_gene: TRBV6-6; j_gene: TRBJ1-2; d_gene: NA; abundance: NA; CDR3aa: CASSYGGGYTF; CDR3nt: TGTGCCAGCAGTTACGGGGGTGGCTACACCTTC
v_gene: TRBV6-1; j_gene: TRBJ2-5; d_gene: NA; abundance: NA; CDR3aa: CASSTRVPETQYF; CDR3nt: TGTGCCAGCAGTACCAGGGTCCCGGAGACCCAGTACTTC
v_gene: TRBV6-1; j_gene: TRBJ1-1; d_gene: NA; abundance: NA; CDR3aa: CASSDRGRTEAFF; CDR3nt: TGTGCCAGCAGTGATAGGGGGAGAACTGAAGCTTTCTTT
v_gene: TRBV19; j_gene: TRBJ1-2; d_gene: NA; abundance: NA; CDR3aa: CASSKDSANYGYTF; CDR3nt: TGTGCCAGTAGTAAAGACAGCGCTAACTATGGCTACACCTTC
v_gene: TRBV4-2; j_gene: TRBJ2-2; d_gene: TRBD1; abundance: NA; CDR3aa: CASSLEMGQQNTGELFF; CDR3nt: TGTGCCAGCAGCCTCGAGATGGGACAGCAAAACACCGGGGAGCTGTTTTTT
v_gene: TRBV10-3; j_gene: TRBJ2-5; d_gene: NA; abundance: once; CDR3aa: CAIQGGIQETQYF; CDR3nt: TGTGCCATCCAGGGGGGTATCCAAGAGACCCAGTACTTC
v_gene: TRBV29-1; j_gene: TRBJ2-2; d_gene: TRBD2; abundance: NA; CDR3aa: CSVLVTSGGPGELFF; CDR3nt: TGCAGCGTTCTCGTTACAAGCGGGGGTCCCGGGGAGCTGTTTTTT
v_gene: TRBV6-5; j_gene: TRBJ2-4; d_gene: NA; abundance: few; CDR3aa: CASSSRIENIQYF; CDR3nt: TGTGCCAGCAGTTCCCGGATCGAAAACATTCAGTACTTC
v_gene: TRBV4-1; j_gene: TRBJ1-5; d_gene: NA; abundance: NA; CDR3aa: CASSLRGGENQPQHF; CDR3nt: TGCGCCAGCAGCTTGAGGGGCGGGGAGAATCAGCCCCAGCATTTT
v_gene: TRBV10-1; j_gene: TRBJ2-3; d_gene: TRBD2; abundance: NA; CDR3aa: CASSGRGGGTDTQYF; CDR3nt: TGCGCCAGCAGTGGTCGGGGGGGAGGCACAGATACGCAGTATTTT
v_gene: TRBV10-3; j_gene: TRBJ1-4; d_gene: TRBD1; abundance: once; CDR3aa: CATRTGQSTNEKLFF; CDR3nt: TGTGCCACAAGGACAGGGCAATCAACTAATGAAAAACTGTTTTTT
v_gene: TRBV2; j_gene: TRBJ1-1; d_gene: NA; abundance: NA; CDR3aa: CASSEVQGRNTEAFF; CDR3nt: TGTGCCAGCAGTGAGGTTCAGGGGAGGAACACTGAAGCTTTCTTT
v_gene: TRBV6-5; j_gene: TRBJ2-5; d_gene: NA; abundance: few; CDR3aa: CASSYSETQYF; CDR3nt: TGTGCCAGCAGTTACTCGGAGACCCAGTACTTC
v_gene: TRBV6-4; j_gene: TRBJ2-1; d_gene: TRBD2; abundance: NA; CDR3aa: CAKSTSGAYNEQFF; CDR3nt: TGTGCCAAATCGACTAGCGGGGCCTACAATGAGCAGTTCTTC
v_gene: TRBV10-2; j_gene: TRBJ1-4; d_gene: TRBD1; abundance: NA; CDR3aa: CATRARDREHEKLFF; CDR3nt: TGCGCCACCAGGGCAAGGGACAGGGAACATGAAAAACTGTTTTTT
v_gene: TRBV6-5; j_gene: TRBJ2-7; d_gene: TRBD1; abundance: NA; CDR3aa: CASSSRDRAYEQYF; CDR3nt: TGTGCCAGCAGTTCACGGGACAGGGCCTACGAGCAGTACTTC
v_gene: TRBV5-1; j_gene: TRBJ2-3; d_gene: NA; abundance: NA; CDR3aa: CASSGTGPDTQYF; CDR3nt: TGCGCCAGCAGCGGTACAGGGCCAGATACGCAGTATTTT